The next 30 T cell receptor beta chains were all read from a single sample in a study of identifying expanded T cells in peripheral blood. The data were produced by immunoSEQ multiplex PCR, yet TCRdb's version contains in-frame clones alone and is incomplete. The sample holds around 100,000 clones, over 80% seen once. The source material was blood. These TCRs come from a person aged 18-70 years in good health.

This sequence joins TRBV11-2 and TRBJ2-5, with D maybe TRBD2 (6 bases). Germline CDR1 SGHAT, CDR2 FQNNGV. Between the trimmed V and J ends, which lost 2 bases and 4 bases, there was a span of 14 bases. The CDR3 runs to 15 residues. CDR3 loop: CASSLMEGSGETQYF. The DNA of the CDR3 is TGTGCCAGCAGCTTAATGGAGGGGTCAGGAGAGACCCAGTACTTC.

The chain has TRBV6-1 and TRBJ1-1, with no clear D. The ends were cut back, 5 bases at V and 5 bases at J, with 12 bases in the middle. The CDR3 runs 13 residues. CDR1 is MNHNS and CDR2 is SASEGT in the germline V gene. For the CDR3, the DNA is TGTGCCAGCAGTCCCCGGCGGGAGACTGAAGCTTTCTTT. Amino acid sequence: CASSPRRETEAFF.

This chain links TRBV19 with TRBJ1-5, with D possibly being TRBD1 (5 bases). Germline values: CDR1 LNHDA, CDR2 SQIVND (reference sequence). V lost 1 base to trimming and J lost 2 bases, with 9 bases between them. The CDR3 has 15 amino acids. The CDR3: CASSIVGGGNQPQHF. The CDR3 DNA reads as TGTGCCAGTAGTATAGTGGGGGGGGGCAATCAGCCCCAGCATTTT.

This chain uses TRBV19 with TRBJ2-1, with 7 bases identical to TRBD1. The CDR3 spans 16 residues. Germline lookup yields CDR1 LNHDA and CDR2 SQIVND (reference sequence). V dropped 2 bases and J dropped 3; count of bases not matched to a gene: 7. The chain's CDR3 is CASSITGQIDYNEQFF. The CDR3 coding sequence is TGTGCCAGTAGTATAACGGGACAGATCGACTACAATGAGCAGTTCTTC. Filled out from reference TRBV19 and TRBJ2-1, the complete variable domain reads DGGITQSPKYLFRKEGQNVTLSCEQNLNHDAMYWYRQDPGQGLRLIYYSQIVNDFQKGDIAEGYSVSREKKESFPLTVTSAQKNPTAFYLCASSITGQIDYNEQFFGPGTRLTVL.

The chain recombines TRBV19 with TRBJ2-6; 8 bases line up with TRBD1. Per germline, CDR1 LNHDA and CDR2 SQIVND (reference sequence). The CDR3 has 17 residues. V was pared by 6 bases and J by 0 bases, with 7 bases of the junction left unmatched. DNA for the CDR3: TGTGCCAGTAGCGGGACAGGTCATAACTCTGGGGCCAACGTCCTGACTTTC. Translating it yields CASSGTGHNSGANVLTF.

DNA for the CDR3: TGTGCCAGCAGCTTCTCGCAGGATTACGAAAAACTGTTTTTT. It is translated as CASSFSQDYEKLFF. The rearrangement joins TRBV7-9 to TRBJ1-4; D is uncertain. This CDR3 has 14 residues. Germline assignment: CDR1 SEHNR and CDR2 FQNEAQ (reference sequence). V dropped 3 bases and J dropped 8 bases, with 13 bases sitting between them.

The CDR3 DNA reads TGTGCCAGCACCCTATTCGGTGCAACTAATGAAAAACTGTTTTTT. It is translated as CASTLFGATNEKLFF. This chain uses TRBV6-1 with TRBJ1-4; D remains ambiguous. The ends were cut back, 7 bases at V and 0 bases at J, with 12 bases in the middle. Germline-derived CDR1 and CDR2 are MNHNS and SASEGT. The CDR3 is 15 residues long.

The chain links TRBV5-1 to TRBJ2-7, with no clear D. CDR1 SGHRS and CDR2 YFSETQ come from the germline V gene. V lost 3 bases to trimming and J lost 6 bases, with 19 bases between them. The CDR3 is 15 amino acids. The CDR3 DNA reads TGCGCCAGCAGCTCCAACCCGTATAGGACGGGCGAGCAGTACTTC. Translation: CASSSNPYRTGEQYF.

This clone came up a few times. This CDR3 is CASSPEGFYGYTF. The DNA of the CDR3 is TGTGCCAGCTCACCAGAGGGATTCTATGGCTACACCTTC. V usage is TRBV18 and J usage is TRBJ1-2; D gene ambiguous. V was cut by 2 bases and J by 4 bases, with 8 bases left in between. The CDR3 runs 13 residues. CDR1 and CDR2 (germline): KGHSH, LQKENI.

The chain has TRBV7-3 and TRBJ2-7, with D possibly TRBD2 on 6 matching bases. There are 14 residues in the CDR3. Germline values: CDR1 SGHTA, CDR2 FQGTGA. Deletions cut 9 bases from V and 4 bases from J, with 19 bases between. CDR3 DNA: TGTGCCAGAGGGTGGACTACCCGGGTATACGAGCAGTACTTC. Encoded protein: CARGWTTRVYEQYF.

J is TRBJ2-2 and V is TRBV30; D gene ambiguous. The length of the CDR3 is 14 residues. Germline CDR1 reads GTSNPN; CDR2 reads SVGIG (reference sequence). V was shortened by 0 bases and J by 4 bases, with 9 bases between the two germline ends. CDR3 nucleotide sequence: TGTGCCTGGAGTGTACGGACCTTCACCGGGGAGCTGTTTTTT. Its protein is CAWSVRTFTGELFF.

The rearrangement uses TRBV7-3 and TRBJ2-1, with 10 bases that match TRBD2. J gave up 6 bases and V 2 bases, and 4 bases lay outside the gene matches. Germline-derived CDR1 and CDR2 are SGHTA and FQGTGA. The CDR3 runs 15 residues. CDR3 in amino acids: CASSLAGTSVNEQFF. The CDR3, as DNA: TGTGCCAGCAGCTTAGCCGGGACTAGCGTCAATGAGCAGTTCTTC.

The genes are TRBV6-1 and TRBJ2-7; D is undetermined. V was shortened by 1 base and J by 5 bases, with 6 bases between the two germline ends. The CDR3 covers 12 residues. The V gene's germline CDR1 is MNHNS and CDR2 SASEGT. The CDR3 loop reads CASSEVGHEQYF. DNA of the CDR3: TGTGCCAGCAGTGAAGTCGGGCACGAGCAGTACTTC.

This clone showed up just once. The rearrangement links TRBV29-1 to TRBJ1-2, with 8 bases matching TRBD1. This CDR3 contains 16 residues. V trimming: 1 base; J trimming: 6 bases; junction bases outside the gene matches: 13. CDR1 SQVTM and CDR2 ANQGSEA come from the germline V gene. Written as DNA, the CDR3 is TGCAGCGTTGAAGTCCCAAACAGGGGGTTTTTCGATGGCTACACCTTC. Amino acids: CSVEVPNRGFFDGYTF.

CDR3 region: CASSPRLRETQYF. CDR3 coding DNA: TGTGCCAGCAGCCCGCGACTACGAGAGACCCAGTACTTC. V gene TRBV7-2 combines with J gene TRBJ2-5; D is perhaps TRBD2 (5 bases). The CDR3 runs to 13 residues. Germline CDR1 reads SGHTA; CDR2 reads FQGNSA. Trimming removed 5 bases at V and 4 bases at J, with 11 bases between.

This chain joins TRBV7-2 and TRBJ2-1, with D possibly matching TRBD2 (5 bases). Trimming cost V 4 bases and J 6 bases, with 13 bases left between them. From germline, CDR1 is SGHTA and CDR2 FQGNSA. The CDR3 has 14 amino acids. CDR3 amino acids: CASSSPGIPNEQFF. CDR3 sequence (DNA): TGTGCCAGCAGCTCTCCGGGAATCCCCAATGAGCAGTTCTTC.

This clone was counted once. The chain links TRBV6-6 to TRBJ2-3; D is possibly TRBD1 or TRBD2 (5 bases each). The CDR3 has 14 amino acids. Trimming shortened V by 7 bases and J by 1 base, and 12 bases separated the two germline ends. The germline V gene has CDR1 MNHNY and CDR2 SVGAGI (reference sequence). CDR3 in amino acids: CASKTGTGTDTQYF. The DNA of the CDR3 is TGTGCCAGCAAGACTGGGACCGGCACAGATACGCAGTATTTT.

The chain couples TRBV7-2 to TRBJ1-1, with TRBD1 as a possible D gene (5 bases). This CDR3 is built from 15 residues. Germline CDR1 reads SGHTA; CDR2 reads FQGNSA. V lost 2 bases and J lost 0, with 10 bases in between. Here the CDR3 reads CASSLIGTLNTEAFF. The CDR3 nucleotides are TGTGCCAGCAGCTTAATTGGGACTTTGAACACTGAAGCTTTCTTT.

CDR3 nucleotides: TGTGCCAGCAGTTACACCGGCGGGGGGTCCCCCTACGAGCAGTACTTC. Amino acids: CASSYTGGGSPYEQYF. The V and J genes are TRBV6-5 and TRBJ2-7; 8 nucleotides match TRBD2. There are 16 residues in the CDR3. V gave up 2 bases and J gave up 2 bases; unmatched junction bases: 8. The germline CDR1 and CDR2 sequences are MNHEY and SVGAGI.

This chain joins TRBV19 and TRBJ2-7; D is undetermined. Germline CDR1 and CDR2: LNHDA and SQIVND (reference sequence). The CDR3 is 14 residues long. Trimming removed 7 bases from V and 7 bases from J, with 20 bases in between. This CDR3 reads CASTLRLSIGEQYF. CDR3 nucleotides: TGTGCCAGTACCCTTCGGTTATCCATAGGGGAGCAGTACTTC.

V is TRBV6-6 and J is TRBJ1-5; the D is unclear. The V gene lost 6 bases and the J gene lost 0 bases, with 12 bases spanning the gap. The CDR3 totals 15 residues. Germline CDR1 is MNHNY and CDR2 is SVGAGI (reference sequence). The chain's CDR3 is CASSRPDPSNQPQHF. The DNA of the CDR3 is TGTGCCAGCAGCCGCCCGGACCCTAGCAATCAGCCCCAGCATTTT.

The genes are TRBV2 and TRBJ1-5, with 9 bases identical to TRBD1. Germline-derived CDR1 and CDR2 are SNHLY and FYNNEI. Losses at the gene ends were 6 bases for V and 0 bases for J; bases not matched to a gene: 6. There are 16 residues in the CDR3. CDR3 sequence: CASRFGQGLSNQPQHF. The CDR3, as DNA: TGTGCCAGCAGATTCGGACAGGGGCTTAGCAATCAGCCCCAGCATTTT.

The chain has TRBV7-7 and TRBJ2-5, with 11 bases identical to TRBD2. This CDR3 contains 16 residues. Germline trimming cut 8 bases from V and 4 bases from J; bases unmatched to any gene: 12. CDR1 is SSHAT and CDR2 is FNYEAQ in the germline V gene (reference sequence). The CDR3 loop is CASARASGGSPETQYF. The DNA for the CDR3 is TGTGCCAGCGCGAGGGCTAGCGGGGGGAGCCCAGAGACCCAGTACTTC.

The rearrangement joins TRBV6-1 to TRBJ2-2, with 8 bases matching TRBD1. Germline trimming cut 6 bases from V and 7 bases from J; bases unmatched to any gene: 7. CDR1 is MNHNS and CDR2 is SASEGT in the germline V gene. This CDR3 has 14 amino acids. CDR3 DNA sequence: TGTGCCAGCAGGGCGCAGGGGGCGGTCGGGGAGCTGTTTTTT. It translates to CASRAQGAVGELFF.

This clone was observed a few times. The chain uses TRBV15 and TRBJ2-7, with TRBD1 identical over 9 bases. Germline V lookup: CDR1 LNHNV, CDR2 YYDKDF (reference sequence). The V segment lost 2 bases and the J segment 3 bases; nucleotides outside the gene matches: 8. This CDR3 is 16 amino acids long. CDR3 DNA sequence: TGTGCCACCAGCAGACCGCCCGGGACAGGGAACTACGAGCAGTACTTC. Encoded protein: CATSRPPGTGNYEQYF.

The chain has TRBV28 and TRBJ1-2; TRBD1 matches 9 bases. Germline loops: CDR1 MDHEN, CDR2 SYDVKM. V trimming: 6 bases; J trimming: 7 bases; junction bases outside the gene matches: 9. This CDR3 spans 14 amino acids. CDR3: CASSRPDRGGGYTF. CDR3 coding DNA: TGTGCCAGCAGCCGACCTGACAGGGGGGGTGGCTACACCTTC.

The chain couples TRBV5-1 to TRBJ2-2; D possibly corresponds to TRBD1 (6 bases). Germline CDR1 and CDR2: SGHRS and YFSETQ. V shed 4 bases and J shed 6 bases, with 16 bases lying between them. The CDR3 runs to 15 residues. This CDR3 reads CASSPGQAGPGELFF. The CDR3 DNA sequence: TGCGCCAGCAGCCCGGGACAAGCCGGGCCCGGGGAGCTGTTTTTT.

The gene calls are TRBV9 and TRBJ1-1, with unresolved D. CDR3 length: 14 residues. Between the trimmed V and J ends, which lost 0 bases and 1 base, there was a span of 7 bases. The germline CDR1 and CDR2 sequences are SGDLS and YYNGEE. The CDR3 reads CASSVGPQNTEAFF. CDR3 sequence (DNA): TGTGCCAGCAGCGTAGGCCCCCAGAACACTGAAGCTTTCTTT.

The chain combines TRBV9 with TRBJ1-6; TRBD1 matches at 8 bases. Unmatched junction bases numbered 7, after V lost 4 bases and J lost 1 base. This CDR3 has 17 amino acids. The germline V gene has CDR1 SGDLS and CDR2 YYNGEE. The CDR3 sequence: CASSPGQGWSYNSPLHF. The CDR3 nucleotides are TGTGCCAGCAGCCCCGGACAGGGTTGGTCCTATAATTCACCCCTCCACTTT.

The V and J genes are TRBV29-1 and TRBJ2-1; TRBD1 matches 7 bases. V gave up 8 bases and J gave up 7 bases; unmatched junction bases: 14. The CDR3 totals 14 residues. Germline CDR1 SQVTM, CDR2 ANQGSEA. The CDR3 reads CSIPGQTPPNEQFF. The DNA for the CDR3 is TGCAGCATTCCGGGACAGACGCCACCAAATGAGCAGTTCTTC.